This passage covers 3 T cell receptor beta chains from one sample sequenced in a study of T cells in Graves' hyperthyroidism and ophthalmopathy. Using RNA transcripts as the source, TCR beta CDR3 regions were amplified. An initial round of RT-PCR targeting the TCR CDR3 relied on the HTBI primer set. Using its own MiXCR run on the multiplex PCR reads, TCRdb lists one record per CDR3 protein. The sample has some 600,000 distinct CDR3 sequences, around 46% seen once. Sample: peripheral blood or thyroid tissue (not recorded which). The receptor source for this set is a woman aged 18-35 years with Graves' hyperthyroidism.

The chain employs TRBV19 and TRBJ1-5; D unresolved. Trimming removed 6 bases from V and 7 bases from J, with 10 bases in between. The CDR3 spans 12 residues. Germline V CDR1 and CDR2: LNHDA, SQIVND (reference sequence). The CDR3 DNA follows: TGTGCCAGTAGCACCGCCCCCCAGCCCCAGCATTTT. It is translated as CASSTAPQPQHF.

The chain couples TRBV6-1 to TRBJ1-2; 9 bases map to TRBD1. Germline V gives CDR1 MNHNS, CDR2 SASEGT. The CDR3 is 16 amino acids. V trimming: 5 bases; J trimming: 0 bases; junction bases outside the gene matches: 7. The CDR3 sequence is CASSFGQGPANYGYTF. The CDR3 region has the DNA TGTGCCAGCAGTTTCGGACAGGGGCCAGCTAACTATGGCTACACCTTC.

Comments on this clonotype: Compared with germline, one end of the junction differs, possibly owing to a read error. This chain links TRBV10-3 with TRBJ1-2, with D perhaps TRBD1 (6 bases). The CDR3 covers 12 residues. CDR1 ENHRY and CDR2 SYGVKD come from the germline V gene. The CDR3 loop reads CANSETGYGYTF. The DNA for the CDR3 is TGTGCCAACAGTGAGACAGGTTATGGCTACACCTTC.